One and the same sample provided the 18 T cell receptor beta chains below, sequenced in a study of Graves' ophthalmopathy and Graves' hyperthyroidism. TCR beta CDR3 amplification used RNA transcripts. HTBI-primed first-round RT-PCR preceded second-round multiplex PCR. In TCRdb, the multiplex PCR reads were re-called with MiXCR into one record per CDR3 protein. The repertoire holds some 1.1 million distinct CDR3 sequences, with about 40% as singletons. Source material: peripheral blood or thyroid tissue (not recorded which). These receptors originate from an adult man with Graves' hyperthyroidism.

The J gene is TRBJ1-5, the V gene TRBV12-3 or TRBV12-4, with 9 bases lining up with TRBD1. This CDR3 is 13 amino acids long. After removal of 5 bases from V and 14 bases from J, the junction contained 10 bases not matched to a gene. The CDR3 loop reads CASSRQGVSYEHF. The DNA of the CDR3 is TGTGCCAGCAGTCGACAGGGGGTCTCCTACGAGCATTTT.

This clonotype has at least ten counts. The chain recombines TRBV14 with TRBJ2-5; maybe TRBD2 (5 bases). The CDR3 runs 15 residues. CDR1 is SGHDN, CDR2 FVKESK, per germline. The V and J ends lost 0 bases and 4 bases respectively, with 12 bases between them. CDR3 sequence reads: CASSQDGVALETQYF. CDR3 in DNA: TGTGCCAGCAGCCAAGACGGAGTAGCGTTAGAGACCCAGTACTTC.

In this sample, this clonotype turned up many times. The J gene is TRBJ1-2, the V gene TRBV5-5, with TRBD1 matching over 8 bases. The CDR3 consists of 13 residues. V lost 6 bases and J lost 7; bases outside the gene matches: 8. The germline CDR1 and CDR2 sequences are SGHKS and YYEKEE (reference sequence). The CDR3 protein is CASNLSGGGGYTF. The CDR3 coding sequence is TGTGCCAGCAACCTTTCAGGGGGCGGTGGCTACACCTTC. Using reference TRBV5-5 and TRBJ1-2 for the parts outside the CDR3, the full variable domain is DAGVTQSPTHLIKTRGQQVTLRCSPISGHKSVSWYQQVLGQGPQFIFQYYEKEERGRGNFPDRFSARQFPNYSSELNVNALLLGDSALYLCASNLSGGGGYTFGSGTRLTVV.

This clonotype has a count of ten or more. The rearrangement joins TRBV6-1 to TRBJ2-5, with D possibly TRBD2 on 5 matching bases. Germline V gene lookup returns CDR1 MNHNS and CDR2 SASEGT. V lost 6 bases and J 0 bases, leaving 11 bases between the germline ends. This CDR3 is 14 amino acids long. The CDR3 sequence: CASSEQRYQETQYF. CDR3 coding DNA: TGTGCCAGCAGCGAACAGCGGTACCAAGAGACCCAGTACTTC.

V usage is TRBV20-1 and J usage is TRBJ2-2, with a tentative D call TRBD2 (6 bases). Trimming removed 3 bases from V and 5 bases from J, with 10 bases in between. This CDR3 spans 13 amino acids. Germline CDR1 is DFQATT and CDR2 is SNEGSKA (reference sequence). CDR3 DNA: TGCAGTGCTAGCGGGAGTGGGACCGGGGAGCTGTTTTTT. It specifies CSASGSGTGELFF.

Concerning this clonotype itself: An end of the junction does not agree with germline; a read error may underlie this. The genes are TRBV10-3 and TRBJ2-6, with 7 bases matching TRBD1. The CDR3 spans 14 residues. In germline, CDR1 is ENHRY, CDR2 SYGVKD. The CDR3 DNA reads as TGTGCCATCAGTGAACGGGCAGGGGGCAACGTCCTGACTTTC. It is translated as CAISERAGGNVLTF.

This clonotype was seen repeatedly, ten times or more. The rearrangement uses TRBV24-1 and TRBJ2-7; D is tentatively TRBD1 or TRBD2 (6 bases each). Trimming removed 5 bases from V and 6 bases from J, with 10 bases in between. CDR3 length equals 12 residues. Germline CDR1 KGHDR, CDR2 SFDVKD. In DNA form, the CDR3 reads TGTGCCACCAGTGTTTCGGGGGCCGAGCAGTACTTC. The encoded protein is CATSVSGAEQYF.

At least ten counts were recorded for this clonotype. The chain links TRBV11-2 to TRBJ1-1, with D uncertain. Germline loops: CDR1 SGHAT, CDR2 FQNNGV. This CDR3 spans 14 amino acids. V shed 5 bases and J shed 0 bases, with 10 bases lying between them. CDR3 DNA: TGTGCCAGCAGCCCTCGGCCGTTGAACACTGAAGCTTTCTTT. Protein: CASSPRPLNTEAFF.

At least ten counts were recorded for this clonotype. This chain uses TRBV19 with TRBJ1-6; 7 bases match TRBD1. CDR1 is LNHDA and CDR2 is SQIVND in the germline V gene (reference sequence). V lost 5 bases, J lost 7 bases, and 5 bases stayed unmatched. This CDR3 region has 14 residues. The CDR3 sequence is CASSRRQGNSPLHF. Here the CDR3 DNA reads TGTGCCAGTAGTCGGAGACAGGGAAATTCACCCCTCCACTTT.

The chain links TRBV5-1 to TRBJ1-5, with TRBD1 as a possible D gene (5 bases). The CDR3 spans 16 residues. Germline-derived CDR1 and CDR2 are SGHRS and YFSETQ. V dropped 0 bases and J dropped 3 bases, with 13 bases sitting between them. The CDR3 loop reads CASSLVADRYNQPQHF. The DNA of the CDR3 is TGCGCCAGCAGCTTGGTAGCTGACAGATACAATCAGCCCCAGCATTTT.

The chain employs TRBV7-9 and TRBJ1-1; the D gene is possibly TRBD1 (6 bases). V lost 4 bases, J lost 0 bases, and 18 bases lay in between. The CDR3 is 17 residues long. Germline V gene sequence: CDR1 SEHNR, CDR2 FQNEAQ (reference sequence). The CDR3 reads CASSSQGRVSMNTEAFF. CDR3 in DNA: TGTGCCAGCAGCTCACAGGGCCGGGTTTCCATGAACACTGAAGCTTTCTTT.

This clonotype was seen a few times. CDR3 nucleotides: TGTGCCAGCAGCGCCGGGACTAGCGGGAGGCCCCAAGAGACCCAGTACTTC. Translated: CASSAGTSGRPQETQYF. The J gene is TRBJ2-5, the V gene TRBV9, with TRBD2 matching over 15 bases. This CDR3 contains 17 residues. Germline loops: CDR1 SGDLS, CDR2 YYNGEE. Trimming at V came to 3 bases and at J to 1 base, leaving 4 bases not matched to a gene.

This clonotype was seen repeatedly, ten times or more. The gene calls are TRBV2 and TRBJ1-4; maybe TRBD1 (6 bases). The CDR3 runs to 15 residues. Trimming removed 4 bases at V and 8 bases at J, with 17 bases between. Per germline, CDR1 SNHLY and CDR2 FYNNEI. The CDR3 sequence is CASSGEQGKSEKLFF. As DNA, the CDR3 is TGTGCCAGCAGTGGTGAGCAGGGGAAATCAGAAAAACTGTTTTTT.

The chain joins TRBV7-2 to TRBJ2-3, with D maybe TRBD2 (6 bases). Per germline, CDR1 SGHTA and CDR2 FQGNSA. CDR3 length: 13 residues. The V and J ends lost 2 bases and 4 bases respectively, with 7 bases between them. CDR3 residues: CASSLRGADTQYF. The CDR3 DNA follows: TGTGCCAGCAGCTTACGCGGGGCAGATACGCAGTATTTT.

This clonotype was observed at least ten times. The J gene is TRBJ2-7, the V gene TRBV7-9, with a weak D call TRBD2 (6 bases). The germline gives CDR1 SEHNR, CDR2 FQNEAQ (reference sequence). The V end lost 4 bases, the J end lost 0 bases, and 10 bases lay between the germline ends. This CDR3 comprises 14 residues. The CDR3 bases are TGTGCCAGCAGCTCCGCGGGGTTCTCCTACGAGCAGTACTTC. Translated, it gives CASSSAGFSYEQYF.

This clonotype was recorded many times. This sequence joins TRBV20-1 and TRBJ2-7, with TRBD2 matching 11 bases. V was clipped by 2 bases and J by 5 bases; unmatched bases: 8. Germline V gene lookup returns CDR1 DFQATT and CDR2 SNEGSKA (reference sequence). The CDR3 runs 15 residues. The chain's CDR3 is CSARPLAGAEDEQYF. The CDR3 DNA is TGCAGTGCTAGACCACTAGCGGGGGCCGAAGACGAGCAGTACTTC.

This chain uses TRBV7-2 with TRBJ1-2; unclear D gene. Trimming stripped 3 bases from V and 10 bases from J, with 21 bases between. CDR3 size: 15 residues. Germline assignment: CDR1 SGHTA and CDR2 FQGNSA. CDR3: CASSLGFGQDLVYTF. CDR3 nucleotides: TGTGCCAGCAGCTTGGGCTTCGGGCAGGATCTTGTCTACACCTTC.

This clonotype was counted between two and nine times. This chain links TRBV5-4 with TRBJ1-2, with 7 bases identical to TRBD1. This CDR3 spans 14 amino acids. Germline lookup yields CDR1 SGHNT and CDR2 YYREEE (reference sequence). V lost 1 base, J lost 3 bases, and 3 bases stayed unmatched. The CDR3 bases are TGTGCCAGCAGCTTGCGGGGGACAGACTATGGCTACACCTTC. This translates into CASSLRGTDYGYTF.